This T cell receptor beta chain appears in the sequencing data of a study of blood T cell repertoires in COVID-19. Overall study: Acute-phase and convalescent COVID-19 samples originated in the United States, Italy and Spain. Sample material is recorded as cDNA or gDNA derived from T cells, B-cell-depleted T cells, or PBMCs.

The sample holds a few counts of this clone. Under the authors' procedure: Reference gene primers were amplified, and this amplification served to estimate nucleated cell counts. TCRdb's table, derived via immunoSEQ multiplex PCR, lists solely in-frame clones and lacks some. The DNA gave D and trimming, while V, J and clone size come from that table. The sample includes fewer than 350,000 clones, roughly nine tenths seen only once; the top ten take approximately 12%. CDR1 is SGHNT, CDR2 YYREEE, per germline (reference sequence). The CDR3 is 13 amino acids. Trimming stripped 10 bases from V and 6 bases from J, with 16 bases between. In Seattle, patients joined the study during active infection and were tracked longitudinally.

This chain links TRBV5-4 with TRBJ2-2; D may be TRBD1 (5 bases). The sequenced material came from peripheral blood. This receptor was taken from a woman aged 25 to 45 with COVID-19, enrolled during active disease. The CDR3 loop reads CASGEGAAGELFF. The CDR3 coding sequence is TGTGCCTCCGGTGAAGGGGCGGCCGGGGAGCTGTTTTTT.